This passage covers 17 T cell receptor beta chains from one sample sequenced in a study of blood T cell repertoires in COVID-19 (dated by TCRdb to about 2020). Library prep was done by the immunoSEQ multiplex PCR assay. TCRdb obtained this table from immuneACCESS and retained in-frame rearrangements with V and J assigned. These tables miss some clones; where compared with another copy, unresolved V genes account for less than half of the shortfall, and the remainder is unexplained. The sample has a few hundred thousand clones on record, 90% of them singletons. The top ten hold more than 13% of the sample. Material for sequencing was PBMCs or T cells enriched from blood (not recorded which). These receptors were collected from a man in his thirties or forties who had been exposed to COVID-19.

The J gene is TRBJ2-2, the V gene TRBV6-5; 10 bases are a match to TRBD1. CDR1 is MNHEY and CDR2 is SVGAGI in the germline V gene. This CDR3 has 15 amino acids. V lost 6 bases to trimming and J lost 7 bases; unmatched junction nucleotides: 8. Here the CDR3 DNA reads TGTGCCAGCAGGCTAGGGACAGGGGTCGACGGGGAGCTGTTTTTT. It encodes CASRLGTGVDGELFF.

The J gene is TRBJ2-7, the V gene TRBV7-9; 8 bases line up with TRBD1. V lost 4 bases and J lost 0; bases outside the gene matches: 2. The germline CDR1 and CDR2 sequences are SEHNR and FQNEAQ (reference sequence). The CDR3 loop spans 14 amino acids. As DNA, the CDR3 is TGTGCCAGCAGCTGGGGACAGGCCTCCTACGAGCAGTACTTC. Translated, it gives CASSWGQASYEQYF.

This rearrangement joins TRBV11-2 to TRBJ2-7; the D is unclear. The CDR3 loop spans 15 amino acids. V lost 2 bases, J lost 2 bases, and 13 bases lay in between. Germline assignment: CDR1 SGHAT and CDR2 FQNNGV. CDR3 DNA sequence: TGTGCCAGCAGCTTATTACGTACACGGGCCTACGAGCAGTACTTC. This codes for CASSLLRTRAYEQYF. Supplemented by reference TRBV11-2 and TRBJ2-7, the full variable domain reads EAGVAQSPRYKIIEKRQSVAFWCNPISGHATLYWYQQILGQGPKLLIQFQNNGVVDDSQLPKDRFSAERLKGVDSTLKIQPAKLEDSAVYLCASSLLRTRAYEQYFGPGTRLTVT.

The rearrangement joins TRBV6-2 or TRBV6-3 to TRBJ2-7, with TRBD2 as a possible D gene (6 bases). V dropped 2 bases and J dropped 0 bases, with 14 bases sitting between them. Germline V gene data show CDR1 as MNHEY and CDR2 as SVGEGT. The CDR3 is made up of 16 amino acids. Here the CDR3 DNA reads TGTGCCAGCAGTTACGGCAAGGAGGGAAACTCCTACGAGCAGTACTTC. This codes for CASSYGKEGNSYEQYF.

This clone appeared a single time. The chain joins TRBV5-1 to TRBJ2-3; TRBD2 matches 8 bases. Per the germline V gene, CDR1 is SGHRS and CDR2 is YFSETQ. Trimming took 0 bases from V and 2 from J; bases not matched to a gene: 5. This CDR3 comprises 16 residues. This chain's CDR3 is CASSLVAGGYTDTQYF. CDR3 nucleotides: TGCGCCAGCAGCTTGGTTGCGGGGGGATACACAGATACGCAGTATTTT. Full variable domain (missing parts from reference TRBV5-1 and TRBJ2-3): KAGVTQTPRYLIKTRGQQVTLSCSPISGHRSVSWYQQTPGQGLQFLFEYFSETQRNKGNFPGRFSGRQFSNSRSEMNVSTLELGDSALYLCASSLVAGGYTDTQYFGPGTRLTVL.

The rearrangement uses TRBV7-2 and TRBJ1-2, with D unresolved. The CDR3 extends over 14 amino acids. V was trimmed by 5 bases and J by 8 bases, leaving 18 bases between them. CDR1 and CDR2 (germline): SGHTA, FQGNSA. The CDR3 nucleotides are TGTGCCAGCAGCACGCCCGGAGGCTATCGGGGCTACACCTTC. This codes for CASSTPGGYRGYTF.

The rearrangement uses TRBV5-1 and TRBJ1-2; 7 bases line up with TRBD1. Germline CDR1 reads SGHRS; CDR2 reads YFSETQ. With 4 bases clipped from V and 8 bases from J, the junction kept 8 bases outside the gene matches. This CDR3 is built from 13 residues. The CDR3 DNA sequence: TGCGCCAGCAGCCCTGGACAGGAAAACGGCTACACCTTC. Translating gives CASSPGQENGYTF.

The V gene is TRBV19, the J gene TRBJ2-3; a possible D gene is TRBD2 (6 bases). Deletions cut 7 bases from V and 2 bases from J, with 16 bases between. Germline V CDR1 and CDR2: LNHDA, SQIVND (reference sequence). The CDR3 sequence is 15 residues long. The CDR3 sequence: CASTPRGTNTDTQYF. The CDR3 coding sequence is TGTGCCAGTACTCCTCGGGGGACGAACACAGATACGCAGTATTTT. Full variable domain (outside the CDR3, taken from reference TRBV19 and TRBJ2-3): DGGITQSPKYLFRKEGQNVTLSCEQNLNHDAMYWYRQDPGQGLRLIYYSQIVNDFQKGDIAEGYSVSREKKESFPLTVTSAQKNPTAFYLCASTPRGTNTDTQYFGPGTRLTVL.

The chain links TRBV5-1 to TRBJ1-3; the match to TRBD1 covers 9 bases. The V segment lost 4 bases and the J segment 0 bases; nucleotides outside the gene matches: 17. The V gene's germline CDR1 is SGHRS and CDR2 YFSETQ. This CDR3 spans 20 amino acids. CDR3 amino acids: CASSSGQGHGDLSSGNTIYF. The CDR3 region has the DNA TGCGCCAGCAGCAGCGGACAGGGGCACGGGGACTTGAGCTCTGGAAACACCATATATTTT.

CDR3 DNA: TGCGCCAGCAGCCGTGACAGATCTAGCACAGATACGCAGTATTTT. Translating it yields CASSRDRSSTDTQYF. The V and J genes are TRBV5-1 and TRBJ2-3, with a tentative D call TRBD1 (5 bases). The germline gives CDR1 SGHRS, CDR2 YFSETQ. Trimming took 4 bases from V and 0 from J, leaving 12 bases between them. The CDR3 is 15 amino acids.

Here the CDR3 reads CASTLGQRAEQYF. The CDR3 nucleotides read TGTGCCAGCACCCTGGGCCAGAGGGCCGAGCAGTACTTC. The chain recombines TRBV6-5 with TRBJ2-7; possible D gene TRBD2, 5 bases. Germline V gives CDR1 MNHEY, CDR2 SVGAGI. The germline V and J ends were trimmed by 7 bases and 6 bases, with 16 bases remaining between them. The CDR3 is 13 residues long.

The rearrangement links TRBV7-2 to TRBJ2-7; D unclear. Germline assignment: CDR1 SGHTA and CDR2 FQGNSA. Trimming cost V 2 bases and J 5 bases, with 7 bases left between them. The CDR3 covers 12 residues. The CDR3 region has the DNA TGTGCCAGCAGCTTACCTATGAACGAGCAGTACTTC. It translates to CASSLPMNEQYF.

CDR3 sequence: CASSYGTGTMNTEAFF. The CDR3 coding sequence is TGTGCCAGCAGTTACGGTACAGGGACCATGAACACTGAAGCTTTCTTT. The genes are TRBV6-5 and TRBJ1-1; tentative D call: TRBD1 (6 bases). CDR1 MNHEY and CDR2 SVGAGI come from the germline V gene. The CDR3 is 16 amino acids. V was pared by 2 bases and J by 0 bases, with 13 bases between.

This clone was counted a few times. Here the CDR3 reads CASSQAGLAGGRYEQYF. CDR3 nucleotide sequence: TGTGCCAGCAGCCAAGCGGGACTAGCGGGGGGGAGGTACGAGCAGTACTTC. The gene calls are TRBV4-2 and TRBJ2-7, with 16 positions matching TRBD2. Per germline, CDR1 LGHNA and CDR2 YNFKEQ. The junction had 4 bases not matched to a gene; V was cut back by 1 base and J by 4 bases. The CDR3 is 17 residues long.

This chain uses TRBV9 with TRBJ2-7; tentatively, D is TRBD2 (5 bases). Trimming shortened V by 4 bases and J by 0 bases, and 17 bases separated the two germline ends. The CDR3 length is 16 residues. Germline CDR1 SGDLS, CDR2 YYNGEE. CDR3 sequence (DNA): TGTGCCAGCAGCCCCGGGATCGGGCAAAGCTCCTACGAGCAGTACTTC. It yields the protein CASSPGIGQSSYEQYF. The whole variable domain, remainder taken from reference TRBV9 and TRBJ2-7, is DSGVTQTPKHLITATGQRVTLRCSPRSGDLSVYWYQQSLDQGLQFLIQYYNGEERAKGNILERFSAQQFPDLHSELNLSSLELGDSALYFCASSPGIGQSSYEQYFGPGTRLTVT.

V gene TRBV6-1 combines with J gene TRBJ1-6, with D unresolved. Germline V gene sequence: CDR1 MNHNS, CDR2 SASEGT. V was clipped by 0 bases and J by 0 bases, with 9 bases between them. The CDR3 is 17 residues long. CDR3 loop: CASSEASLSSYNSPLHF. CDR3 coding DNA: TGTGCCAGCAGTGAAGCGTCCCTAAGCTCCTATAATTCACCCCTCCACTTT.

The V call is TRBV28, the J call TRBJ2-1; TRBD2 is a possible D gene (5 bases). CDR3 length: 13 residues. CDR1 MDHEN and CDR2 SYDVKM come from the germline V gene. Trimming left V 2 bases short and J 6 bases short, with 8 bases between. Here the CDR3 DNA reads TGTGCCAGCAGTTTACTAGCCCCCAATGAGCAGTTCTTC. Protein product: CASSLLAPNEQFF.